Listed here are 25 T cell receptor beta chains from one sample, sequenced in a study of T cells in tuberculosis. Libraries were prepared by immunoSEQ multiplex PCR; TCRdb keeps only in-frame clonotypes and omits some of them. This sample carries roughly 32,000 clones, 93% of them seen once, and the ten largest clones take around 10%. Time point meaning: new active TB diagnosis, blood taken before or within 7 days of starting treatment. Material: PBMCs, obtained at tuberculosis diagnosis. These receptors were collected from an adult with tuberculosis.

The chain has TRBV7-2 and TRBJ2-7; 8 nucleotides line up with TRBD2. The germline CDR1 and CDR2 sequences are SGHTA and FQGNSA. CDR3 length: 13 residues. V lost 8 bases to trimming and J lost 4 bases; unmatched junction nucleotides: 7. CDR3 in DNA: TGTGCCAGCCGGGGTAGCGGGATATACGAGCAGTACTTC. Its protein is CASRGSGIYEQYF.

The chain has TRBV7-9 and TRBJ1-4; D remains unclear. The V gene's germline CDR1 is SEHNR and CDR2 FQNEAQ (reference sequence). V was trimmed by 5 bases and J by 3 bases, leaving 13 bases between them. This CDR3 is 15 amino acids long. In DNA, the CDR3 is TGTGCCAGCAGCGCAGAACAGATCCCTAATGAAAAACTGTTTTTT. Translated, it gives CASSAEQIPNEKLFF.

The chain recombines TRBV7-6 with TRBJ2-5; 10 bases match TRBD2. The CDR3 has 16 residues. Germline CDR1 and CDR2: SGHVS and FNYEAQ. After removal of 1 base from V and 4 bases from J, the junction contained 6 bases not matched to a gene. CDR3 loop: CASSLVERGGGETQYF. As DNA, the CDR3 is TGTGCCAGCAGCTTAGTTGAGCGGGGGGGCGGAGAGACCCAGTACTTC.

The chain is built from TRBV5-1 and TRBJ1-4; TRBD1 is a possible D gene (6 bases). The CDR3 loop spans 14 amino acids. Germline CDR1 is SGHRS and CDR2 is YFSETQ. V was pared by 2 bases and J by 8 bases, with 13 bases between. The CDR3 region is CASSLGQGTEKLFF. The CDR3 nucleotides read TGCGCCAGCAGCTTAGGCCAGGGGACGGAAAAACTGTTTTTT. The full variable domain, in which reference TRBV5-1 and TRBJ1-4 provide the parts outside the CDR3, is KAGVTQTPRYLIKTRGQQVTLSCSPISGHRSVSWYQQTPGQGLQFLFEYFSETQRNKGNFPGRFSGRQFSNSRSEMNVSTLELGDSALYLCASSLGQGTEKLFFGSGTQLSVL.

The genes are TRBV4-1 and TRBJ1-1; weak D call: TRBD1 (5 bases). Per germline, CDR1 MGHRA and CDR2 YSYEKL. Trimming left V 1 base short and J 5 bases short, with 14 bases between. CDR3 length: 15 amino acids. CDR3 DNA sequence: TGCGCCAGCAGCCAAGGCGCTTTAAAGGGGACTGAAGCTTTCTTT. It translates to CASSQGALKGTEAFF.

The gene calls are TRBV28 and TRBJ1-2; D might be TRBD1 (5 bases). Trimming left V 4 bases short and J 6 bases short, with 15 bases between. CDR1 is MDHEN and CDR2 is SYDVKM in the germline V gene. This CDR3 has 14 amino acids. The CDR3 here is CASSSPQGTHGYTF. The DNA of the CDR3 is TGTGCCAGCAGTTCTCCCCAGGGAACCCATGGCTACACCTTC.

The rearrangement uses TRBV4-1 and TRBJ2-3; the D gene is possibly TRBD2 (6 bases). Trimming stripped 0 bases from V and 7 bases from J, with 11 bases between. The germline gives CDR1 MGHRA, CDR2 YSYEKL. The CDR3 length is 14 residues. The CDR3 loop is CASSQEGRENTQYF. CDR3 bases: TGCGCCAGCAGCCAAGAGGGGCGGGAAAATACGCAGTATTTT.

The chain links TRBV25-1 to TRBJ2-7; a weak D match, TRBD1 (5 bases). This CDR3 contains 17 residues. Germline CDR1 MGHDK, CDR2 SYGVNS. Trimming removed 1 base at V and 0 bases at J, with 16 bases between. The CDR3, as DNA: TGTGCCAGCAGTGAATGTGGGCGACAGACAACCTCCTACGAGCAGTACTTC. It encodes CASSECGRQTTSYEQYF.

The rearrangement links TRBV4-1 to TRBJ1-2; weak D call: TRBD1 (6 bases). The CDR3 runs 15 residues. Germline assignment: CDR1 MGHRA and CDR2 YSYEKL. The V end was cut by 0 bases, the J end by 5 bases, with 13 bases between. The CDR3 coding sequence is TGCGCCAGCAGCCAAGAGGACAGCCGACTTTATGGCTACACCTTC. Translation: CASSQEDSRLYGYTF.

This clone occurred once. CDR3 region: CASSATGGGYTF. CDR3 DNA sequence: TGTGCCAGCAGCGCAACAGGGGGTGGCTACACCTTC. The rearrangement joins TRBV9 to TRBJ1-2; 8 nucleotides agree with TRBD1. V gave up 3 bases and J gave up 7 bases; unmatched junction bases: 2. There are 12 residues in the CDR3. CDR1 is SGDLS and CDR2 is YYNGEE in the germline V gene.

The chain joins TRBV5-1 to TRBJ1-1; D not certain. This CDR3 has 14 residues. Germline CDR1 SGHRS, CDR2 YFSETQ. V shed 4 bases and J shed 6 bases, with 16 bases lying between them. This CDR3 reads CASSVPNRVAEAFF. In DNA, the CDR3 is TGCGCCAGCAGCGTACCGAACAGAGTTGCTGAAGCTTTCTTT.

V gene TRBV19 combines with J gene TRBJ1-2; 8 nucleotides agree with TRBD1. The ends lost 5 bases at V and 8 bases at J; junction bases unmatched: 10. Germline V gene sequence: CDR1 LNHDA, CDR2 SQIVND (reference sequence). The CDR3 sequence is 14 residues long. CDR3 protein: CASSADRGGSGYTF. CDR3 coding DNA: TGTGCCAGTAGTGCAGACAGGGGAGGAAGCGGCTACACCTTC.

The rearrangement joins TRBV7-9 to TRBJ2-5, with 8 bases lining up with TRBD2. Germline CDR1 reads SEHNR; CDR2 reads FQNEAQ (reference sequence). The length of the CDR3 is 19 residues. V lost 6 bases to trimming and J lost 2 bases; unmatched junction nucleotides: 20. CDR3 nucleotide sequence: TGTGCCAGCAGTCTAAAGAAACCCTTAGCGGGGCAGAAACAAGAGACCCAGTACTTC. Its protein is CASSLKKPLAGQKQETQYF.

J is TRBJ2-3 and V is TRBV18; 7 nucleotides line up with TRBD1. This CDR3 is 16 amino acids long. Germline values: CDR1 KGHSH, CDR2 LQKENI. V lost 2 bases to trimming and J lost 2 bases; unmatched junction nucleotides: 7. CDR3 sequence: CASSPLGGQVTDTQYF. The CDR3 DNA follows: TGTGCCAGCTCACCATTAGGGGGCCAGGTCACAGATACGCAGTATTTT.

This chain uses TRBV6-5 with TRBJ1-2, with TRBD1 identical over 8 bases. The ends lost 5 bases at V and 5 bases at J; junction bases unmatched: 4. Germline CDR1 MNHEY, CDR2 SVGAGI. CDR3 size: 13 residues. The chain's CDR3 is CASSRQGLYGYTF. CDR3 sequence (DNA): TGTGCCAGCAGTCGACAGGGGCTGTATGGCTACACCTTC.

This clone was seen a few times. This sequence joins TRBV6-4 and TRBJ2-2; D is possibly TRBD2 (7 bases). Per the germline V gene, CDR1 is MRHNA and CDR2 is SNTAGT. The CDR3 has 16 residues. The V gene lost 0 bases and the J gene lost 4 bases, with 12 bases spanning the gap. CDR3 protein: CASSDSLGGGTGELFF. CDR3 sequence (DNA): TGTGCCAGCAGTGACTCCCTGGGAGGGGGCACCGGGGAGCTGTTTTTT.

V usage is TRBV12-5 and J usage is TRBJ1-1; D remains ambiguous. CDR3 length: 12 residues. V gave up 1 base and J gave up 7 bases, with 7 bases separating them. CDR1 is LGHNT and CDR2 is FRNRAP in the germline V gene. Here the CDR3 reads CASGLASGEAFF. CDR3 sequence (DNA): TGTGCTAGTGGTTTGGCATCGGGTGAAGCTTTCTTT. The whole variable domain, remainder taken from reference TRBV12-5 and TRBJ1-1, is DARVTQTPRHKVTEMGQEVTMRCQPILGHNTVFWYRQTMMQGLELLAYFRNRAPLDDSGMPKDRFSAEMPDATLATLKIQPSEPRDSAVYFCASGLASGEAFFGQGTRLTVV.

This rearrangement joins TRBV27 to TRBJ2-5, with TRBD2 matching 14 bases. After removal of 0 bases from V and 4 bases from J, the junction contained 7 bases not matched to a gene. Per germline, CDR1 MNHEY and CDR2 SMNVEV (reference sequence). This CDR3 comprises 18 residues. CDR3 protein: CASSLSGTSGSVRETQYF. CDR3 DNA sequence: TGTGCCAGCAGTTTATCCGGGACTAGCGGGAGTGTCCGAGAGACCCAGTACTTC.

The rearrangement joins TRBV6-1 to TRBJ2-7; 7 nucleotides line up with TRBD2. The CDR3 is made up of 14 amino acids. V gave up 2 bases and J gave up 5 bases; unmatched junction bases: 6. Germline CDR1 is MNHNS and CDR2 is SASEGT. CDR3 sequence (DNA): TGTGCCAGCAGTGAATCCGCGGGAGCAGACGAGCAGTACTTC. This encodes CASSESAGADEQYF.

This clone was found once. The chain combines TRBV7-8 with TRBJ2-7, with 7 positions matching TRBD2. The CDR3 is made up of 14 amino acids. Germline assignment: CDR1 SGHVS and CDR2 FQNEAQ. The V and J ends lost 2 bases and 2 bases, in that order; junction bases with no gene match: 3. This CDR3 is CASSLSGTTYEQYF. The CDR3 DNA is TGTGCCAGCAGCTTAAGCGGGACCACCTACGAGCAGTACTTC.

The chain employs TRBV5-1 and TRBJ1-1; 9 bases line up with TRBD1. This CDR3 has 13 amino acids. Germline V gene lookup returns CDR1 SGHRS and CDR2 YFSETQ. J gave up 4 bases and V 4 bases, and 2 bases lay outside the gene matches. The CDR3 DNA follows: TGCGCCAGCAGCAGGGGACAGGGCACTGAAGCTTTCTTT. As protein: CASSRGQGTEAFF.

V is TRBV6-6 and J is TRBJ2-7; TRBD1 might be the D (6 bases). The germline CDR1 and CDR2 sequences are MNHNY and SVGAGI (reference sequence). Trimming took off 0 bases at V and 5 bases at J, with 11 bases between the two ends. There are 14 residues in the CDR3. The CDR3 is CASSYSVRGHEQYF. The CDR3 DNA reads TGTGCCAGCAGTTACTCGGTCAGGGGCCACGAGCAGTACTTC.

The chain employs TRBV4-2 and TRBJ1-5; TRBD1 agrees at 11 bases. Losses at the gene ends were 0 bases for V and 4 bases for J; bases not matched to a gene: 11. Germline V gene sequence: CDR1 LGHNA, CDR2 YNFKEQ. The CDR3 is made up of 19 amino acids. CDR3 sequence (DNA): TGTGCCAGCAGCCAAGAAGGGGGAAGGGGACAGGGGGTAAATCAGCCCCAGCATTTT. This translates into CASSQEGGRGQGVNQPQHF.

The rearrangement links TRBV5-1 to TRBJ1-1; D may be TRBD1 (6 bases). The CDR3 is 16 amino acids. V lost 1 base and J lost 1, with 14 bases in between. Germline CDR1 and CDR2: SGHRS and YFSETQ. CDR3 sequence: CASSLSGTKKNTEAFF. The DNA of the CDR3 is TGCGCCAGCAGCTTGTCCGGGACAAAGAAGAACACTGAAGCTTTCTTT.

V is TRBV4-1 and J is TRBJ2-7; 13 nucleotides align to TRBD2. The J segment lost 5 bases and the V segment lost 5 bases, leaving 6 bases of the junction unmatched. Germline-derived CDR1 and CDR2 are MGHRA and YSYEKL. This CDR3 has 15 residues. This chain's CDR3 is CASSGHGLAGDEQYF. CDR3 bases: TGCGCCAGCAGCGGACACGGACTAGCGGGGGACGAGCAGTACTTC.